This TCR beta chain was observed in a study of PD-1 blockade in classical Hodgkin lymphoma. Study-wide background: Each patient was given nivolumab 3 mg/kg through a vein every 2 weeks.

This clone was seen a handful of times. Time point in this sample: cycle 4 day 1 (C4D1), after 6 weeks of nivolumab. Every patient had relapsed following autologous stem cell transplantation, and cohorts differed in brentuximab vedotin exposure. The CDR3 runs to 13 residues. Between the trimmed V and J ends, which lost 1 base and 1 base, there was a span of 4 bases. The V gene's germline CDR1 is MNHEY and CDR2 SMNVEV (reference sequence). Libraries were prepared by immunoSEQ multiplex PCR; TCRdb keeps only in-frame clonotypes and omits some of them. This table has some 95,000 clones, roughly nine tenths appearing once.

Here the sequenced sample was peripheral blood mononuclear cells (PBMCs), taken before the fourth cycle of nivolumab. The sequence came from a human donor with classical Hodgkin lymphoma. The chain links TRBV27 to TRBJ1-1; D call uncertain. CDR3 loop: CASSLLENTEAFF. The DNA of the CDR3 is TGTGCCAGCAGTTTATTAGAGAACACTGAAGCTTTCTTT.